This T cell receptor beta chain originates from a study of T cells in Graves' hyperthyroidism and ophthalmopathy. Study results and limitations: In the blood, most expanded thyroid clonotypes above 0.001 appeared as well.

Disease duration was under 3 months in the ophthalmopathy patients, who also had a Clinical Activity Score of at least 3 and a NOSPECS grade of at least 4. The diagnoses drew upon clinical symptoms, serum thyroxine and TRAb, thyroid ultrasound and orbital computed tomography. Fresh peripheral blood, under 11 ml, yielded the PBMCs. There were TCR beta CDR3 regions amplified from RNA transcripts. TCR CDR3 underwent first-round RT-PCR with the HTBI primer set. TCRdb used MiXCR to reprocess the multiplex PCR reads, holding one entry per CDR3 protein. The sample has approximately 690,000 distinct CDR3 sequences, approximately 15% seen once. Ten or more counts support this clonotype. Antigen specificity is unknown. The CDR3 is 15 residues long. With 6 bases clipped from V and 2 bases from J, the junction kept 7 bases outside the gene matches.

This sequence was found in a woman aged 45-65 years with Graves' ophthalmopathy. The chain uses TRBV12-3 or TRBV12-4 and TRBJ2-5; 9 bases are a match to TRBD1. Sample: blood. CDR3 sequence (DNA): TGTGCCAGCAGCAGGGGACAGGGCTCTCAAGAGACCCAGTACTTC. Translated, it gives CASSRGQGSQETQYF.